The text below deals with one T cell receptor beta chain. Its specificity is not known. The data derive from a study of T cell responses to AZD1222 COVID-19 vaccine. Study findings and constraints: Dominant at 160-218 and 743-854, vaccine-associated CD4 TCRs also spanned spike.

Libraries were prepared by immunoSEQ multiplex PCR; TCRdb keeps only in-frame clonotypes and omits some of them. The table shows roughly 170,000 clones, with more than 85% occurring only once. V was shortened by 5 bases and J by 3 bases, with 10 bases between the two germline ends. The CDR3 length is 13 residues. Source: peripheral blood, taken on day 0 of AZD1222 vaccination. This receptor was obtained from an adult in good health. The chain uses TRBV12-3 or TRBV12-4 and TRBJ1-2; TRBD1 is a possible D gene (6 bases). In DNA form, the CDR3 reads TGTGCCAGCAGTGTACAGGGTCACTATGGCTACACCTTC. It is translated as CASSVQGHYGYTF.